Following are 23 T cell receptor beta chains from one sample sequenced in a study of cytomegalovirus exposure and HLA in healthy donors. Both 60 Vbeta primers and 13 Jbeta primers went into the PCR. This table comes from immunoSEQ multiplex PCR, and its TCRdb copy is limited to in-frame clones, with some not included. The sample gives 100,000 to 150,000 clones, approximately 87% of which show up once; around 18% is in the top ten. Sequenced sample: PBMCs. Receptors originate from a man aged 18 to 29 in good health and CMV-seropositive.

The chain links TRBV6-5 to TRBJ2-1; TRBD2 is a possible D gene (7 bases). CDR3 length equals 16 residues. Between the trimmed V and J ends, which lost 4 bases and 0 bases, there was a span of 13 bases. The germline V gene has CDR1 MNHEY and CDR2 SVGAGI. The CDR3 here is CASSLGGGFSYNEQFF. The CDR3 coding sequence is TGTGCCAGCAGTTTGGGAGGGGGGTTCTCCTACAATGAGCAGTTCTTC.

The V gene is TRBV6-6, the J gene TRBJ2-2, with TRBD2 identical over 8 bases. CDR1 and CDR2 (germline): MNHNY, SVGAGI (reference sequence). With 7 bases clipped from V and 4 bases from J, the junction kept 5 bases outside the gene matches. The CDR3 has 14 residues. The CDR3 loop is CASNQGTSTGELFF. In DNA form, the CDR3 reads TGTGCCAGCAACCAAGGGACTAGCACCGGGGAGCTGTTTTTT.

Regarding this clone: The junction shows a germline mismatch at one end, possibly a read error. The V call is TRBV27, the J call TRBJ2-7; D is uncertain. The germline CDR1 and CDR2 sequences are MNHEY and SMNVEV (reference sequence). This CDR3 is 13 amino acids long. The CDR3 nucleotides read TGTGCCAGCAGTCTATCGAGCCCCTACGAGCAGTACTTC. Translated, it gives CASSLSSPYEQYF.

The V and J genes are TRBV11-1 and TRBJ2-2, with D perhaps matching TRBD1 (6 bases). CDR3 size: 15 residues. Trimming left V 1 base short and J 6 bases short, with 12 bases between. The V gene's germline CDR1 is SGHAT and CDR2 FQDESV (reference sequence). This chain's CDR3 is CASSLELGGAGELFF. The CDR3, as DNA: TGTGCCAGCAGCTTAGAGTTAGGGGGAGCCGGGGAGCTGTTTTTT.

The chain is built from TRBV5-8 and TRBJ2-2; possible D gene TRBD1, 7 bases. Germline V gives CDR1 SGHTS, CDR2 YDEGEE. The CDR3 length is 15 residues. V lost 5 bases and J 3 bases, leaving 14 bases between the germline ends. The CDR3 protein is CASRTGEAYTGELFF. In DNA form, the CDR3 reads TGTGCCAGCAGAACAGGGGAGGCGTACACCGGGGAGCTGTTTTTT.

The rearrangement links TRBV5-4 to TRBJ1-1; D remains ambiguous. The CDR3 sequence is 15 residues long. The V and J ends lost 4 bases and 0 bases respectively, with 13 bases between them. The germline gives CDR1 SGHNT, CDR2 YYREEE (reference sequence). In nucleotides, the CDR3 is TGTGCCAGCAGCCGTCGGGGATCGGTGAACACTGAAGCTTTCTTT. Translating it yields CASSRRGSVNTEAFF.

This chain connects TRBV28 to TRBJ1-4; possibly TRBD1 for D (5 bases). CDR1 is MDHEN, CDR2 SYDVKM, per germline. The CDR3 is 18 amino acids. V was clipped by 4 bases and J by 5 bases, with 23 bases between them. The CDR3 coding sequence is TGTGCCAGCAGTTCCAAGGCCGACTGGGGGGTGGTAAATGAAAAACTGTTTTTT. As protein: CASSSKADWGVVNEKLFF. Combining the CDR3 with reference TRBV28 and TRBJ1-4 gives the whole variable domain DVKVTQSSRYLVKRTGEKVFLECVQDMDHENMFWYRQDPGLGLRLIYFSYDVKMKEKGDIPEGYSVSREKKERFSLILESASTNQTSMYLCASSSKADWGVVNEKLFFGSGTQLSVL.

The rearrangement links TRBV10-3 to TRBJ1-5; the match to TRBD1 covers 7 bases. Germline lookup yields CDR1 ENHRY and CDR2 SYGVKD. With V trimmed by 8 bases and J by 0 bases, 4 bases remained unmatched. The CDR3 is 14 residues long. The CDR3 nucleotides read TGTGCCATCGGGACAGCCGATAGCAATCAGCCCCAGCATTTT. Translated, it gives CAIGTADSNQPQHF.

J is TRBJ1-2 and V is TRBV11-2; 10 bases line up with TRBD1. Germline loops: CDR1 SGHAT, CDR2 FQNNGV. With V trimmed by 1 base and J by 2 bases, 1 base remained unmatched. This CDR3 spans 15 amino acids. The CDR3 region has the DNA TGTGCCAGCAGCTTAGTGGGACAGGGGAACTATGGCTACACCTTC. Amino acids: CASSLVGQGNYGYTF.

This clone has a handful of counts. J is TRBJ2-1 and V is TRBV4-2; 9 nucleotides line up with TRBD2. The CDR3 is made up of 15 amino acids. With V trimmed by 4 bases and J by 5 bases, 6 bases remained unmatched. Germline V gene data show CDR1 as LGHNA and CDR2 as YNFKEQ. The CDR3 sequence: CASSLRLAEHNEQFF. CDR3 DNA sequence: TGTGCCAGCAGCCTAAGACTAGCGGAACACAATGAGCAGTTCTTC.

The chain employs TRBV9 and TRBJ2-7; TRBD2 is a possible D gene (6 bases). The V gene lost 2 bases and the J gene lost 3 bases, with 15 bases spanning the gap. Germline V gene data show CDR1 as SGDLS and CDR2 as YYNGEE. CDR3 length: 15 amino acids. In DNA, the CDR3 is TGTGCCAGCAGCGTTTCTGGGGGGACGAACTACGAGCAGTACTTC. It yields the protein CASSVSGGTNYEQYF.

The chain combines TRBV9 with TRBJ2-7, with 8 bases aligning to TRBD2. Trimming at V came to 0 bases and at J to 2 bases, leaving 1 base not matched to a gene. The CDR3 covers 14 residues. Per germline, CDR1 SGDLS and CDR2 YYNGEE. The CDR3 DNA follows: TGTGCCAGCAGCGTAGCGGGGGGGCCCTACGAGCAGTACTTC. Translating it yields CASSVAGGPYEQYF. The full variable domain, its missing parts supplied by reference TRBV9 and TRBJ2-7, is DSGVTQTPKHLITATGQRVTLRCSPRSGDLSVYWYQQSLDQGLQFLIQYYNGEERAKGNILERFSAQQFPDLHSELNLSSLELGDSALYFCASSVAGGPYEQYFGPGTRLTVT.

This chain links TRBV19 with TRBJ1-5; D not certain. The germline V gene has CDR1 LNHDA and CDR2 SQIVND (reference sequence). The CDR3 is 15 residues long. Deletions cut 3 bases from V and 0 bases from J, with 9 bases between. This CDR3 is CASSISKTSNQPQHF. For the CDR3, the DNA is TGTGCCAGTAGTATTAGCAAGACTAGCAATCAGCCCCAGCATTTT.

Remarks on this clone: One end of the junction fails to match germline, which may point to a read error. The chain combines TRBV7-8 with TRBJ2-3, with D maybe TRBD2 (6 bases). The germline V gene encodes CDR1 SGHVS and CDR2 FQNEAQ. This CDR3 spans 16 amino acids. DNA for the CDR3: TGTGCCCGCAGCCTCCTCGGGGCTAGCGGCACAGATACGCAGTATTTT. It is translated as CARSLLGASGTDTQYF.

The chain combines TRBV10-2 with TRBJ2-3, with TRBD2 matching 8 bases. Germline CDR1 is WSHSY and CDR2 is SAAADI. The V segment lost 0 bases and the J segment 3 bases; nucleotides outside the gene matches: 5. The CDR3 is made up of 16 amino acids. The DNA of the CDR3 is TGCGCCAGCAGTGAGTCGACGGGGGGGAGAACAGATACGCAGTATTTT. Protein: CASSESTGGRTDTQYF.

The J gene is TRBJ1-1, the V gene TRBV7-9; 8 nucleotides align to TRBD1. The junction had 3 bases not matched to a gene; V was cut back by 0 bases and J by 3 bases. CDR1 and CDR2 (germline): SEHNR, FQNEAQ (reference sequence). The CDR3 covers 15 residues. The CDR3 reads CASSLATGGDTEAFF. CDR3 bases: TGTGCCAGCAGCTTAGCAACAGGGGGTGACACTGAAGCTTTCTTT.

The rearrangement uses TRBV10-3 and TRBJ2-3, with D perhaps matching TRBD2 (6 bases). This CDR3 spans 14 amino acids. From germline, CDR1 is ENHRY and CDR2 SYGVKD. V lost 8 bases to trimming and J lost 4 bases, with 16 bases between them. The CDR3, as DNA: TGTGCCATCTCCGACGGGGGTGGATCAGATACGCAGTATTTT. Its translation is CAISDGGGSDTQYF.

With respect to this clone: One junction end disagrees with the germline gene, perhaps due to a read error. V is TRBV6-6 and J is TRBJ1-6; perhaps TRBD1 as D (6 bases). The germline V gene has CDR1 MNHNY and CDR2 SVGAGI (reference sequence). This CDR3 has 15 amino acids. CDR3 sequence: CASSYDRLYNSPPHF. Here the CDR3 DNA reads TGTGCCAGCAGTTACGACAGGCTATATAATTCACCCCCCCACTTT.

This clone has only a few counts. The J gene is TRBJ1-4, the V gene TRBV5-1; D may be TRBD1 (6 bases). Trimming removed 4 bases at V and 6 bases at J, with 13 bases between. Germline assignment: CDR1 SGHRS and CDR2 YFSETQ. The CDR3 is 14 residues long. The CDR3 spells CASSPDSLDEKLFF. CDR3 DNA sequence: TGCGCCAGCAGCCCGGACAGCTTGGATGAAAAACTGTTTTTT. The entire variable domain, with the rest obtained from reference TRBV5-1 and TRBJ1-4, is as follows: KAGVTQTPRYLIKTRGQQVTLSCSPISGHRSVSWYQQTPGQGLQFLFEYFSETQRNKGNFPGRFSGRQFSNSRSEMNVSTLELGDSALYLCASSPDSLDEKLFFGSGTQLSVL.

The rearrangement links TRBV10-3 to TRBJ1-6; 7 positions match TRBD1. The CDR3 runs 15 residues. Germline V lookup: CDR1 ENHRY, CDR2 SYGVKD. Germline trimming cut 3 bases from V and 8 bases from J; bases unmatched to any gene: 7. The DNA of the CDR3 is TGTGCCATCAGTGAAACCCAGGGGGGTGATTCACCCCTCCACTTT. It specifies CAISETQGGDSPLHF.

This chain joins TRBV27 and TRBJ2-7; 8 bases map to TRBD1. This CDR3 has 16 amino acids. The germline CDR1 and CDR2 sequences are MNHEY and SMNVEV (reference sequence). The junction had 10 bases not matched to a gene; V was cut back by 2 bases and J by 4 bases. CDR3 sequence (DNA): TGTGCCAGCAGTTTACGGCATCAGGGGGCCTGGTACGAGCAGTACTTC. This sequence encodes CASSLRHQGAWYEQYF.

The chain joins TRBV5-1 to TRBJ2-7; 8 bases are shared with TRBD2. V lost 4 bases and J lost 6; bases outside the gene matches: 15. CDR3 length equals 16 residues. The V gene's germline CDR1 is SGHRS and CDR2 YFSETQ. DNA of the CDR3: TGCGCCAGCAGCCAGGGATGGACTAGCCCTATTCCCGAGCAGTACTTC. Translating it yields CASSQGWTSPIPEQYF.

V usage is TRBV19 and J usage is TRBJ2-1, with D perhaps matching TRBD1 (5 bases). CDR1 is LNHDA and CDR2 is SQIVND in the germline V gene (reference sequence). This CDR3 has 12 amino acids. The V end lost 7 bases, the J end lost 7 bases, and 11 bases lay between the germline ends. The CDR3 bases are TGTGCCAGTACAGGGTATTGGAATGAGCAGTTCTTC. Amino acids: CASTGYWNEQFF.